These 25 T cell receptor beta chains came from one sample sequenced in a study of T cells after yellow fever vaccination. MiXCR, applied by TCRdb to the 5' RACE reads, yields one record per CDR3 protein. Among under 200,000 distinct CDR3 sequences listed, about 7% were seen once. The input for sequencing was CD4+ T cells sorted from PBMCs, taken roughly 5 days after the first yellow fever vaccination. These receptors were obtained from a man between 18 and 29 years old who received the YFV17D yellow fever vaccine.

This clonotype was seen more than once but under ten times. The V call is TRBV5-1, the J call TRBJ2-4; no definite D call. CDR1 is SGHRS, CDR2 YFSETQ, per germline. The length of the CDR3 is 15 residues. Trimming removed 0 bases from V and 3 bases from J, with 10 bases in between. For the CDR3, the DNA is TGCGCCAGCAGCTTGGCGATTGGCCGCAAAAACATTCAGTACTTC. This translates into CASSLAIGRKNIQYF.

On this clonotype: This clone may be a read error of a much larger clone one base away. The V call is TRBV7-2, the J call TRBJ1-1, with D unclear. The length of the CDR3 is 14 residues. The germline gives CDR1 SGHTA, CDR2 FQGNSA. The CDR3 sequence is CARSLTRWSTEAFF. The DNA of the CDR3 is TGTGCCAGAAGCTTAACTCGGTGGAGCACTGAAGCTTTCTTT.

This clonotype appeared many times. The V gene is TRBV7-9, the J gene TRBJ1-6, with D tentatively TRBD1 (6 bases). With 5 bases removed from V and 6 bases from J, the gap between germline ends came to 20 bases. The germline V gene encodes CDR1 SEHNR and CDR2 FQNEAQ (reference sequence). The CDR3 consists of 17 residues. CDR3 bases: TGTGCCAGCAGCACAGACAGGATAGGTTCAGTTAATTCACCCCTCCACTTT. Residues: CASSTDRIGSVNSPLHF.

This clonotype was seen ten or more times. This rearrangement joins TRBV5-1 to TRBJ2-2; 10 bases are shared with TRBD1. V was pared by 6 bases and J by 9 bases, with 14 bases of the junction left unmatched. CDR3 size: 16 residues. Per germline, CDR1 SGHRS and CDR2 YFSETQ. CDR3 in amino acids: CASTFQDRGLNRELFF. For the CDR3, the DNA is TGCGCCAGCACCTTTCAAGACAGGGGGCTAAACCGGGAGCTGTTTTTT.

As regards this clonotype: Since a much larger clone is just one base distant, this may be a read error. This rearrangement joins TRBV2 to TRBJ2-1; D remains ambiguous. Germline-derived CDR1 and CDR2 are SNHLY and FYNNEI. Deletions cut 2 bases from V and 12 bases from J, with 8 bases between. This CDR3 has 11 residues. CDR3 nucleotides: TGTGCCAGCAGTGAATTGGGTGGGCAGTTCTTC. Protein sequence: CASSELGGQFF.

The chain is built from TRBV6-1 and TRBJ1-1, with no clear D. V lost 8 bases, J lost 1 base, and 17 bases lay in between. Germline loops: CDR1 MNHNS, CDR2 SASEGT. The CDR3 is 15 amino acids. CDR3 region: CASGRRVTRNTEAFF. The CDR3 region has the DNA TGTGCCAGCGGACGGCGGGTCACACGGAACACTGAAGCTTTCTTT.

This clonotype was counted only a few times. The V and J genes are TRBV7-2 and TRBJ2-2, with 8 bases that match TRBD2. The length of the CDR3 is 16 residues. After removal of 1 base from V and 6 bases from J, the junction contained 7 bases not matched to a gene. CDR1 is SGHTA, CDR2 FQGNSA, per germline. For the CDR3, the DNA is TGTGCCAGCAGCTTAGTCGGGGGGGCGGTGGCCGGGGAGCTGTTTTTT. Translated: CASSLVGGAVAGELFF.

This clonotype was seen ten or more times. The chain joins TRBV5-1 to TRBJ2-5, with D hard to call. With 0 bases removed from V and 5 bases from J, the gap between germline ends came to 11 bases. Looked up from germline, CDR1 is SGHRS and CDR2 is YFSETQ. CDR3 length equals 14 residues. In DNA, the CDR3 is TGCGCCAGCAGCTTGGAGTCTAGGCGGGAGACCCAGTACTTC. This gives the protein CASSLESRRETQYF.

The V and J genes are TRBV3-1 and TRBJ2-5, with D perhaps TRBD2 (6 bases). CDR3 size: 15 residues. Trimming cost V 3 bases and J 4 bases, with 15 bases left between them. Germline V gives CDR1 LGHDT, CDR2 YNNKEL (reference sequence). Written as DNA, the CDR3 is TGTGCCAGCAGCCAGGGGCAGGGACTTGGAGAGACCCAGTACTTC. Translation gives CASSQGQGLGETQYF.

At least ten counts were recorded for this clonotype. This chain joins TRBV7-9 and TRBJ1-2, with no clear D. Germline loops: CDR1 SEHNR, CDR2 FQNEAQ (reference sequence). V was clipped by 1 base and J by 8 bases, with 8 bases between them. CDR3 length: 12 residues. For the CDR3, the DNA is TGTGCCAGCAGCTTAGTTGGGGAGGGCTACACCTTC. This encodes CASSLVGEGYTF.

In this sample, this clonotype turned up many times. The CDR3 is CASSVVSSGGAGNEQFF. The CDR3, as DNA: TGTGCCAGCAGCGTAGTGTCTAGCGGGGGGGCTGGCAATGAGCAGTTCTTC. The chain has TRBV9 and TRBJ2-1; 12 bases map to TRBD2. Germline lookup yields CDR1 SGDLS and CDR2 YYNGEE. The CDR3 length is 17 residues. V shed 0 bases, J shed 6 bases, and the junction held 7 bases outside the gene matches.

This clonotype was observed at least ten times. The CDR3: CASSLGREGNTIYF. CDR3 in DNA: TGTGCCAGCAGCTTAGGCAGGGAAGGAAACACCATATATTTT. The J gene is TRBJ1-3, the V gene TRBV7-2, with a possible D match to TRBD1 (5 bases). The length of the CDR3 is 14 residues. Germline lookup yields CDR1 SGHTA and CDR2 FQGNSA. The V and J ends lost 1 base and 4 bases respectively, with 8 bases between them.

This clonotype has ten or more counts. The germline gene is not matched at one end of the junction; a read error may be the cause. CDR3 nucleotides: TGTGCCGGCAGCCCCAGGGGGAACACCGGGGAGCTGTTTTTT. Translation gives CAGSPRGNTGELFF. The J gene is TRBJ2-2, the V gene TRBV6-2 or TRBV6-3, with D perhaps matching TRBD1 (6 bases). CDR3 size: 14 residues. Germline V lookup: CDR1 MNHEY, CDR2 SVGEGT.

In its sample, this clonotype was seen many times. The chain uses TRBV5-1 and TRBJ2-2, with 8 bases lining up with TRBD2. The CDR3 is made up of 15 amino acids. J lost 0 bases, V lost 4 bases, and 2 bases had no gene match. The germline V gene encodes CDR1 SGHRS and CDR2 YFSETQ. The DNA of the CDR3 is TGCGCCAGCAGCGCGCGGGAGGCGAACACCGGGGAGCTGTTTTTT. Encoded protein: CASSAREANTGELFF.

This clonotype has a count of ten or more. The chain joins TRBV6-4 to TRBJ2-2; 7 bases match TRBD1. V lost 5 bases, J lost 4 bases, and 19 bases stayed unmatched. The CDR3 extends over 19 amino acids. Germline V gene sequence: CDR1 MRHNA, CDR2 SNTAGT. The CDR3 here is CASSNDPRGQERGTGELFF. CDR3 coding DNA: TGTGCCAGCAGTAATGACCCGCGAGGACAGGAAAGAGGCACCGGGGAGCTGTTTTTT.

The V and J genes are TRBV20-1 and TRBJ1-6, with 7 bases that match TRBD1. The CDR3 sequence is 15 residues long. Germline assignment: CDR1 DFQATT and CDR2 SNEGSKA (reference sequence). Losses at the gene ends were 0 bases for V and 10 bases for J; bases not matched to a gene: 9. CDR3 sequence: CSARDTQGFDSPLHF. The CDR3 DNA follows: TGCAGTGCTAGAGATACACAGGGGTTTGACTCACCCCTCCACTTT.

This clonotype has a count of ten or more. V and J are TRBV20-1 and TRBJ1-5; 8 nucleotides align to TRBD1. Germline V gives CDR1 DFQATT, CDR2 SNEGSKA (reference sequence). The CDR3 spans 15 residues. Trimming removed 1 base from V and 7 bases from J; junction bases left unmatched: 9. CDR3 sequence: CSARGPGGLYQPQHF. CDR3 in DNA: TGCAGTGCTAGAGGCCCAGGGGGCCTATACCAGCCCCAGCATTTT.

At least ten counts were recorded for this clonotype. The chain couples TRBV2 to TRBJ2-7; D uncertain. This CDR3 comprises 13 residues. Trimming cost V 11 bases and J 6 bases, with 20 bases left between them. The germline V gene encodes CDR1 SNHLY and CDR2 FYNNEI. CDR3 DNA: TGTGCCGGATCCTCTTATGGGCGAGGCGAGCAGTACTTC. Translating it yields CAGSSYGRGEQYF.

J is TRBJ1-1 and V is TRBV3-1, with 9 bases lining up with TRBD1. The CDR3 runs 13 residues. CDR1 is LGHDT, CDR2 YNNKEL, per germline (reference sequence). With V trimmed by 8 bases and J by 5 bases, 6 bases remained unmatched. The CDR3 sequence: CASLQGAGTEAFF. The CDR3 region has the DNA TGTGCCAGCCTACAGGGGGCCGGGACTGAAGCTTTCTTT.

This clonotype was seen repeatedly, ten times or more. The chain joins TRBV6-5 to TRBJ1-5, with no clear D. Trimming took 2 bases from V and 4 from J, leaving 12 bases between them. Germline CDR1 reads MNHEY; CDR2 reads SVGAGI. CDR3 size: 15 residues. CDR3 region: CASSYLPGDNQPQHF. The DNA of the CDR3 is TGTGCCAGCAGTTACCTCCCCGGGGATAATCAGCCCCAGCATTTT.

This clonotype was recorded at least ten times. CDR3 nucleotides: TGTGCCACCAGTGGGGGGGCCCGCACCGGGGAGCTGTTTTTT. Its translation is CATSGGARTGELFF. The chain links TRBV24-1 to TRBJ2-2; either TRBD1 or TRBD2 may fit D (6 bases each). The length of the CDR3 is 14 residues. Germline CDR1 is KGHDR and CDR2 is SFDVKD. Trimming pared 5 bases from V and 4 bases from J, leaving 10 bases between.

This chain uses TRBV6-2 or TRBV6-3 with TRBJ1-1; 10 bases map to TRBD1. This CDR3 comprises 18 residues. The germline V gene encodes CDR1 MNHEY and CDR2 SVGEGT. The J segment lost 5 bases and the V segment lost 5 bases, leaving 17 bases of the junction unmatched. The CDR3 reads CASSMPRDRGKISTEAFF. The DNA of the CDR3 is TGTGCCAGCAGTATGCCCCGGGACAGGGGTAAGATAAGTACTGAAGCTTTCTTT.

The J gene is TRBJ1-2, the V gene TRBV4-2, with TRBD1 as a possible D gene (6 bases). Deletions cut 4 bases from V and 1 base from J, with 16 bases between. There are 16 residues in the CDR3. Germline CDR1 LGHNA, CDR2 YNFKEQ. This CDR3 reads CASSPTGTTFNYGYTF. In DNA, the CDR3 is TGTGCCAGCAGCCCCACGGGGACAACATTTAACTATGGCTACACCTTC.

This clonotype was observed many times. This chain uses TRBV7-2 with TRBJ1-2, with D possibly TRBD1 on 5 matching bases. V lost 1 base and J lost 6, with 12 bases in between. From germline, CDR1 is SGHTA and CDR2 FQGNSA. The CDR3 length is 14 residues. CDR3 in amino acids: CASSLVGRADGYTF. The DNA for the CDR3 is TGTGCCAGCAGCTTAGTGGGCAGGGCTGATGGCTACACCTTC.

This rearrangement joins TRBV19 to TRBJ2-6; 8 bases fit TRBD1. Germline loops: CDR1 LNHDA, CDR2 SQIVND (reference sequence). The CDR3 covers 17 residues. The V and J ends lost 7 bases and 4 bases, in that order; junction bases with no gene match: 12. As DNA, the CDR3 is TGTGCCAGTATGGGATCACAGGGGGTTAGGGGGGCCAACGTCCTGACTTTC. This encodes CASMGSQGVRGANVLTF.